This paragraph reports one TCR beta chain. This CDR3 has 15 residues. Unmatched junction bases numbered 5, after V lost 5 bases and J lost 0 bases. Each CDR3 protein gets one entry after TCRdb re-called the RT-PCR reads with MiXCR. The table lists almost 700,000 distinct CDR3 sequences, 13% to 15% of them singletons. The sequence derives from a female donor in good health, serving as a healthy control. The sequenced sample was memory CD4+ T cells from blood. The genes are TRBV12-3 or TRBV12-4 and TRBJ2-3; 7 positions match TRBD2. Written as DNA, the CDR3 is TGTGCCAGCAGTAGGAGCGGGGATAGCACAGATACGCAGTATTTT. It is translated as CASSRSGDSTDTQYF.